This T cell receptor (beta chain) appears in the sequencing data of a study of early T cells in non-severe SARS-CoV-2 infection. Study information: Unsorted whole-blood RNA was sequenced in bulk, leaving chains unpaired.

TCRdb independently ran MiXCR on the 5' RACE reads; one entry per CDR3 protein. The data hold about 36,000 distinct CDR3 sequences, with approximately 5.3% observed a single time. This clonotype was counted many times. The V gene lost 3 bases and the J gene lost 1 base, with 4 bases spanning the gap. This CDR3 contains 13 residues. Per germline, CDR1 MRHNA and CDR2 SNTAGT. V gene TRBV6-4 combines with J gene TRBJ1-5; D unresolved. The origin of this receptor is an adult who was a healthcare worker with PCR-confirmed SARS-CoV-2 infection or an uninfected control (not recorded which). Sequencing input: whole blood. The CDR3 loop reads CASSERSNQPQHF. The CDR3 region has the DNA TGTGCCAGCAGTGAAAGGAGCAATCAGCCCCAGCATTTT.